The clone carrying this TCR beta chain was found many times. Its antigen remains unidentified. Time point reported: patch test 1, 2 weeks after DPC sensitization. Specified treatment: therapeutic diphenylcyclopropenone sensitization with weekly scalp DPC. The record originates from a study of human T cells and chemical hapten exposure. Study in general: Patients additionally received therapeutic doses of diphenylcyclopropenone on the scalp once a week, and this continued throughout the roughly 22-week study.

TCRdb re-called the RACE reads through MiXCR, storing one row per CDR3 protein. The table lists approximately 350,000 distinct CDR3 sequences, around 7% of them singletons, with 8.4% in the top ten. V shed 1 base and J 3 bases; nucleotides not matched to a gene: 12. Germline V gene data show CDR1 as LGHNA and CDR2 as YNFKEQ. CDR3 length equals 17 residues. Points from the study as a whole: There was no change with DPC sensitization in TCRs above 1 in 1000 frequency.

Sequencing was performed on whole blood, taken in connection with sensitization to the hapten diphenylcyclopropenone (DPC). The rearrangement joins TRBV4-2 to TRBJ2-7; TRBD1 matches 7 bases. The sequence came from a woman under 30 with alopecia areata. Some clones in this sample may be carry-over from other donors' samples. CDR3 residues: CASSQVSLAGGLYEQYF. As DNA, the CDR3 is TGTGCCAGCAGCCAAGTCAGCCTGGCAGGGGGTCTCTACGAGCAGTACTTC.